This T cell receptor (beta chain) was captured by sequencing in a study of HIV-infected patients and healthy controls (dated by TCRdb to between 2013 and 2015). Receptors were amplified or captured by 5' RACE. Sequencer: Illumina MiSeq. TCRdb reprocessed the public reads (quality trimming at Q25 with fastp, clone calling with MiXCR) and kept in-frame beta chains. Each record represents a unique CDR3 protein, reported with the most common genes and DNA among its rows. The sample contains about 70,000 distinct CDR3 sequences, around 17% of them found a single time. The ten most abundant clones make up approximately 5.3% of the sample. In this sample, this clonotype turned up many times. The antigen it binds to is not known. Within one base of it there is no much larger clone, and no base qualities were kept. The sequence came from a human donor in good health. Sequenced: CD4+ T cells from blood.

The CDR3 protein is CSASDSYNYGYTF. The nucleotide sequence reads TGCAGTGCTAGTGATAGCTATAACTATGGCTACACCTTC. The rearranged chain carries TRBV20-1 and TRBJ1-2; no D gene is confidently identified. V loses 3 bases, J loses 1 base, and the germline ends lie 9 bases apart. The CDR3 measures 13 amino acids from cysteine to phenylalanine. The CDR3 DNA has 39 bases and is translated from base 1. CDR1 and CDR2, looked up from the germline V gene (reference sequence), are DFQATT and SNEGSKA.